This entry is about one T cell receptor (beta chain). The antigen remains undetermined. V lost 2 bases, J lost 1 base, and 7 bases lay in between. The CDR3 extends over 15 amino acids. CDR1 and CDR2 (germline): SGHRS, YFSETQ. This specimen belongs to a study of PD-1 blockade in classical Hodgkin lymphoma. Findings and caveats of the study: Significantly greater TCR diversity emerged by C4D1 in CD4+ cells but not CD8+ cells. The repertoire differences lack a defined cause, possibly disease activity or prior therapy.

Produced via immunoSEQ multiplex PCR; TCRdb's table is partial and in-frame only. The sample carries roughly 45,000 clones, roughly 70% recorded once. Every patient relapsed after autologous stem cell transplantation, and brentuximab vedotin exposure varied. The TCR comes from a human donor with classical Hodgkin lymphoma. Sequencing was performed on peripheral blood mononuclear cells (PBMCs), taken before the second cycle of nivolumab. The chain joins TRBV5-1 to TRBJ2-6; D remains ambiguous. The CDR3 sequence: CASSLRLSGANVLTF. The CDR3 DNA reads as TGCGCCAGCAGCTTAAGGTTATCTGGGGCCAACGTCCTGACTTTC. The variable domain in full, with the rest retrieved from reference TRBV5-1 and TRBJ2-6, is KAGVTQTPRYLIKTRGQQVTLSCSPISGHRSVSWYQQTPGQGLQFLFEYFSETQRNKGNFPGRFSGRQFSNSRSEMNVSTLELGDSALYLCASSLRLSGANVLTFGAGSRLTVL.